This is a list of T cell receptor beta chains from one sample in a study of OX40 agonist ivuxolimab in advanced cancers. The protocol was immunoSEQ multiplex PCR, while the TCRdb copy is restricted to in-frame clones and leaves out a portion. This sample has around 140,000 clones; 90% occur once, and the top ten carry 0.95% to 1.4%. The sequenced sample was CD4+ or CD8+ T cells sorted from blood, obtained in a trial of the OX40 agonist ivuxolimab. The receptors originated from an adult with an advanced solid tumor such as melanoma, head and neck, liver or kidney cancer. CDR3s include the opening cysteine and the closing phenylalanine or tryptophan. The D gene is left open where the match is weak.

>TRBV6-6|.|TRBJ1-5
CASSLDRSLQPQHF
TGTGCCAGCAGTTTAGACAGGTCCCTTCAGCCCCAGCATTTT
>TRBV19|.|TRBJ2-1
CASSIPPNEQFF
TGTGCCAGTAGTATACCCCCCAATGAGCAGTTCTTC
>TRBV27|.|TRBJ2-5
CASSFRVSETQYF
TGTGCCAGCAGTTTCCGAGTTAGCGAGACCCAGTACTTC
>TRBV19|.|TRBJ2-2
CASTNLPPATGELFF
TGTGCCAGTACCAACCTACCACCGGCGACCGGGGAGCTGTTTTTT
>TRBV5-1|.|TRBJ2-7
CASSLDGDEQYF
TGCGCCAGCAGCTTGGATGGGGACGAGCAGTACTTC
>TRBV10-3|TRBD2|TRBJ2-2
CATYASGRGRGELFF
TGTGCCACCTACGCTAGCGGGAGGGGTCGAGGGGAGCTGTTTTTT
>TRBV5-1|.|TRBJ1-4
CASSLQTGTTNEKLFF
TGCGCCAGCAGCCTCCAAACCGGGACCACTAATGAAAAACTGTTTTTT
>TRBV28|.|TRBJ2-1
CASTSTSSSREQFF
TGTGCCAGCACTAGTACCTCTTCTAGTCGCGAGCAGTTCTTC
>TRBV7-2|TRBD2|TRBJ2-1
CASSLDWTSRNEQFF
TGTGCCAGCAGCTTAGATTGGACTAGCAGGAATGAGCAGTTCTTC
>TRBV14|TRBD2|TRBJ2-1
CASSQVGAGRYFNEQFF
TGTGCCAGCAGCCAAGTAGGGGCCGGGAGGTACTTCAATGAGCAGTTCTTC
>TRBV7-2|.|TRBJ1-3
CASSLLTPGTFLGNTIYF
TGTGCCAGCAGCTTACTAACTCCCGGGACCTTTCTTGGAAACACCATATATTTT